This T cell receptor (beta chain) stems from a study of T cells in localized non-small cell lung cancer. Study-wide results and limits: Longer overall survival was associated with a higher density of T cells in the blood.

The table came from immunoSEQ multiplex PCR; TCRdb's copy has only in-frame clones and leaves some out. The sample lists roughly 17,000 clones, around 81% occurring once. Germline CDR1 SGHTA, CDR2 FQGNSA. The CDR3 totals 17 residues. After removal of 1 base from V and 1 base from J, the junction contained 2 bases not matched to a gene. A remark on this clone: Its antigen is not known.

The TCR originated in a female donor over 55 with stage I lung adenocarcinoma. The rearrangement links TRBV7-2 to TRBJ2-3; 13 positions agree with TRBD2. Sequences were derived from peripheral blood, sampled before any cancer treatment. CDR3 amino acids: CASSLGLAGGRTDTQYF. The CDR3 bases are TGTGCCAGCAGCTTAGGACTAGCGGGGGGCCGCACAGATACGCAGTATTTT.